A selection of T cell receptor beta chains follows, all from one sample in a study of T cell changes during pregnancy in multiple sclerosis. The protocol was immunoSEQ multiplex PCR, while the TCRdb copy is restricted to in-frame clones and leaves out a portion. This table holds some 60,000 clones, 93% found once. The source material was peripheral blood, sampled after pregnancy. All receptors come from a female donor with multiple sclerosis, enrolled in a pregnancy study. Both conserved end residues are part of each CDR3. Fields, in order: CDR3 length, D gene, clone size, V gene, J gene, CDR3 protein, CDR3 DNA. A D gene is named only where the DNA matches it firmly. Expanded clones get a size class; other rows say once, few or many, or leave the size out.

len: 15; d_gene: .; abundance: .; v_gene: TRBV6-5; j_gene: TRBJ1-1; CDR3aa: CASKKRQTAPAEAFF; CDR3nt: TGTGCCAGCAAAAAGCGACAGACCGCCCCCGCTGAAGCTTTCTTT
len: 13; d_gene: .; abundance: .; v_gene: TRBV7-2; j_gene: TRBJ2-1; CDR3aa: CASSTSSYNEQFF; CDR3nt: TGTGCCAGCAGCACTAGCTCCTACAATGAGCAGTTCTTC
len: 15; d_gene: .; abundance: .; v_gene: TRBV18; j_gene: TRBJ1-1; CDR3aa: CASSPGKTVNTEAFF; CDR3nt: TGTGCCAGCTCACCAGGAAAGACAGTGAACACTGAAGCTTTCTTT
len: 11; d_gene: .; abundance: .; v_gene: TRBV7-2; j_gene: TRBJ1-2; CDR3aa: CASSLVQTMSF; CDR3nt: TGTGCCAGCAGCTTAGTTCAGACTATGTCCTTC
len: 15; d_gene: TRBD2; abundance: once; v_gene: TRBV19; j_gene: TRBJ2-7; CDR3aa: CASSPSGSPSYEQYF; CDR3nt: TGTGCCAGTAGCCCTAGCGGGAGCCCTTCCTACGAGCAGTACTTC
len: 17; d_gene: .; abundance: .; v_gene: TRBV5-8; j_gene: TRBJ2-3; CDR3aa: CASSPRFLEYRTDTQYF; CDR3nt: TGTGCCAGCAGCCCCCGTTTTCTGGAGTATAGGACAGATACGCAGTATTTT
len: 14; d_gene: TRBD1; abundance: .; v_gene: TRBV18; j_gene: TRBJ1-2; CDR3aa: CASSPSAGGEGYTF; CDR3nt: TGTGCCAGCTCACCATCGGCAGGGGGAGAAGGCTACACCTTC
len: 13; d_gene: TRBD2; abundance: .; v_gene: TRBV28; j_gene: TRBJ2-1; CDR3aa: CASSPGGGYEQFF; CDR3nt: TGTGCCAGCAGCCCCGGGGGGGGCTATGAGCAGTTCTTC
len: 12; d_gene: TRBD1; abundance: .; v_gene: TRBV30; j_gene: TRBJ1-4; CDR3aa: CALQGRSEKLFF; CDR3nt: TGTGCCTTACAGGGGCGGAGTGAAAAACTGTTTTTT
len: 16; d_gene: .; abundance: .; v_gene: TRBV6-5; j_gene: TRBJ2-6; CDR3aa: CASSYLGSSGANVLTF; CDR3nt: TGTGCCAGCAGTTACTTAGGGAGCTCTGGGGCCAACGTCCTGACTTTC
len: 13; d_gene: .; abundance: .; v_gene: TRBV7-3; j_gene: TRBJ2-1; CDR3aa: CASSLIVGGEQFF; CDR3nt: TGTGCCAGCAGCTTAATTGTCGGTGGTGAGCAGTTCTTC
len: 14; d_gene: .; abundance: .; v_gene: TRBV6-5; j_gene: TRBJ1-2; CDR3aa: CASSYGTGLFGYTF; CDR3nt: TGTGCCAGCAGTTACGGAACAGGGTTATTCGGCTACACCTTC
len: 13; d_gene: .; abundance: once; v_gene: TRBV19; j_gene: TRBJ2-3; CDR3aa: CASSRLAVDTQYF; CDR3nt: TGTGCCAGTAGTAGGTTAGCGGTGGATACGCAGTATTTT
len: 14; d_gene: .; abundance: .; v_gene: TRBV6-6; j_gene: TRBJ2-1; CDR3aa: CASGVAEDYNEQFF; CDR3nt: TGTGCCAGCGGGGTAGCGGAAGACTACAATGAGCAGTTCTTC
len: 13; d_gene: TRBD2; abundance: .; v_gene: TRBV9; j_gene: TRBJ2-1; CDR3aa: CASSVGGGNEQFF; CDR3nt: TGTGCCAGCAGCGTAGGGGGGGGTAATGAGCAGTTCTTC
len: 17; d_gene: TRBD2; abundance: .; v_gene: TRBV28; j_gene: TRBJ2-7; CDR3aa: CASSLYGLAGDFYEQYF; CDR3nt: TGTGCCAGCAGTTTATACGGACTAGCGGGAGATTTCTACGAGCAGTACTTC
len: 15; d_gene: .; abundance: .; v_gene: TRBV6-6; j_gene: TRBJ2-3; CDR3aa: CASSPGNPVTDTQYF; CDR3nt: TGTGCCAGCAGTCCCGGGAACCCCGTCACAGATACGCAGTATTTT
len: 15; d_gene: TRBD1; abundance: .; v_gene: TRBV6-4; j_gene: TRBJ1-1; CDR3aa: CASRPTGIGNTEAFF; CDR3nt: TGTGCCAGCAGGCCGACAGGGATCGGTAACACTGAAGCTTTCTTT
len: 14; d_gene: .; abundance: .; v_gene: TRBV19; j_gene: TRBJ2-2; CDR3aa: CARTSYTNTGELFF; CDR3nt: TGTGCCAGGACTAGTTACACGAACACCGGGGAGCTGTTTTTT
len: 16; d_gene: .; abundance: .; v_gene: TRBV19; j_gene: TRBJ1-1; CDR3aa: CASSIALAGAQSAAFF; CDR3nt: TGTGCCAGTAGTATAGCTCTTGCAGGGGCCCAAAGCGCGGCTTTCTTT
len: 16; d_gene: TRBD1; abundance: .; v_gene: TRBV7-2; j_gene: TRBJ2-5; CDR3aa: CASSLEGTGGMKTQYF; CDR3nt: TGTGCCAGCAGCTTAGAAGGGACAGGGGGTATGAAGACCCAGTACTTC
len: 15; d_gene: TRBD1; abundance: .; v_gene: TRBV18; j_gene: TRBJ2-1; CDR3aa: CASSPWQGEYNEQFF; CDR3nt: TGTGCCAGCTCACCATGGCAGGGGGAGTACAATGAGCAGTTCTTC
len: 16; d_gene: TRBD2; abundance: .; v_gene: TRBV27; j_gene: TRBJ2-5; CDR3aa: CASSITGLAAQETQYF; CDR3nt: TGTGCCAGCAGCATCACCGGACTAGCGGCCCAAGAGACCCAGTACTTC
len: 14; d_gene: TRBD1; abundance: .; v_gene: TRBV28; j_gene: TRBJ1-4; CDR3aa: CASSRQGLNGKLFF; CDR3nt: TGTGCCAGCAGCAGACAGGGACTGAACGGAAAACTGTTTTTT
len: 13; d_gene: TRBD2; abundance: .; v_gene: TRBV28; j_gene: TRBJ2-7; CDR3aa: CASKAGGLYEQYF; CDR3nt: TGTGCCAGCAAGGCGGGAGGACTCTACGAGCAGTACTTC
len: 14; d_gene: .; abundance: .; v_gene: TRBV18; j_gene: TRBJ2-7; CDR3aa: CASSPGDFYYEQYF; CDR3nt: TGTGCCAGCTCACCCGGGGACTTTTACTACGAGCAGTACTTC
len: 14; d_gene: .; abundance: .; v_gene: TRBV5-6; j_gene: TRBJ1-5; CDR3aa: CASSRGQHNQPQHF; CDR3nt: TGTGCCAGCAGCCGAGGGCAGCACAATCAGCCCCAGCATTTT
len: 15; d_gene: TRBD2; abundance: .; v_gene: TRBV6-4; j_gene: TRBJ2-1; CDR3aa: CASSDSGLATDEQFF; CDR3nt: TGTGCCAGCAGTGACTCGGGACTAGCGACGGATGAGCAGTTCTTC
len: 17; d_gene: TRBD1; abundance: few; v_gene: TRBV27; j_gene: TRBJ1-5; CDR3aa: CASSPRSDRARNQPQHF; CDR3nt: TGTGCCAGCAGTCCACGATCGGACAGGGCTAGGAATCAGCCCCAGCATTTT
len: 16; d_gene: TRBD1; abundance: .; v_gene: TRBV15; j_gene: TRBJ2-1; CDR3aa: CATSRDRGQVFSEQFF; CDR3nt: TGTGCCACCAGCAGAGATAGGGGACAGGTTTTCAGTGAGCAGTTCTTC
len: 15; d_gene: .; abundance: .; v_gene: TRBV13; j_gene: TRBJ1-2; CDR3aa: CASSLPPFGNYGYTF; CDR3nt: TGTGCCAGCAGCTTACCCCCCTTCGGTAACTATGGCTACACCTTC
len: 15; d_gene: .; abundance: .; v_gene: TRBV27; j_gene: TRBJ2-7; CDR3aa: CASSLTRTGSYEQYF; CDR3nt: TGTGCCAGCAGTCTAACCCGGACGGGATCCTACGAGCAGTACTTC
len: 16; d_gene: .; abundance: .; v_gene: TRBV4-2; j_gene: TRBJ2-3; CDR3aa: CASSQSGPGIPDTQYF; CDR3nt: TGTGCCAGCAGCCAATCTGGGCCAGGTATACCAGATACGCAGTATTTT
len: 14; d_gene: .; abundance: .; v_gene: TRBV9; j_gene: TRBJ2-1; CDR3aa: CASSVGSSYNEQFF; CDR3nt: TGTGCCAGCAGCGTAGGGAGCTCCTACAATGAGCAGTTCTTC
len: 13; d_gene: TRBD1; abundance: .; v_gene: TRBV19; j_gene: TRBJ1-2; CDR3aa: CASRWQGARGYTF; CDR3nt: TGTGCCAGTAGGTGGCAGGGGGCTCGGGGCTACACCTTC
len: 15; d_gene: .; abundance: .; v_gene: TRBV13; j_gene: TRBJ1-1; CDR3aa: CASSLRGLGNTEAFF; CDR3nt: TGTGCCAGCAGCTTAAGGGGTTTGGGGAACACTGAAGCTTTCTTT
len: 16; d_gene: TRBD2; abundance: .; v_gene: TRBV7-8; j_gene: TRBJ2-3; CDR3aa: CASSYLAGVVTDTQYF; CDR3nt: TGTGCCAGCAGCTACCTAGCGGGAGTCGTTACAGATACGCAGTATTTT
len: 13; d_gene: .; abundance: .; v_gene: TRBV9; j_gene: TRBJ2-1; CDR3aa: CASSVGFLNEQFF; CDR3nt: TGTGCCAGCAGCGTAGGGTTTCTAAATGAGCAGTTCTTC
len: 15; d_gene: .; abundance: .; v_gene: TRBV18; j_gene: TRBJ2-2; CDR3aa: CASSPGSANTGELFF; CDR3nt: TGTGCCAGCTCACCGGGGAGTGCGAACACCGGGGAGCTGTTTTTT
len: 15; d_gene: TRBD2; abundance: .; v_gene: TRBV2; j_gene: TRBJ2-7; CDR3aa: CASSGAGGGVYEQYF; CDR3nt: TGTGCCAGCAGTGGGGCGGGAGGGGGTGTATACGAGCAGTACTTC
len: 15; d_gene: TRBD2; abundance: once; v_gene: TRBV2; j_gene: TRBJ2-3; CDR3aa: CASIAGGPGTDTQYF; CDR3nt: TGTGCCAGCATTGCGGGAGGGCCGGGCACAGATACGCAGTATTTT
len: 17; d_gene: .; abundance: .; v_gene: TRBV7-2; j_gene: TRBJ1-2; CDR3aa: CASSLIGQSTPGYGYTF; CDR3nt: TGTGCCAGCAGCTTAATTGGACAGAGTACCCCAGGCTATGGCTACACCTTC
len: 14; d_gene: .; abundance: .; v_gene: TRBV18; j_gene: TRBJ2-3; CDR3aa: CASSPVPGAGEQYF; CDR3nt: TGTGCCAGCTCACCCGTCCCGGGGGCGGGGGAGCAGTATTTT
len: 18; d_gene: TRBD2; abundance: .; v_gene: TRBV7-9; j_gene: TRBJ2-1; CDR3aa: CASSMGLAGTFGDNEQFF; CDR3nt: TGTGCCAGCAGCATGGGACTAGCGGGCACGTTTGGGGACAATGAGCAGTTCTTC
len: 14; d_gene: TRBD1; abundance: .; v_gene: TRBV4-3; j_gene: TRBJ1-1; CDR3aa: CASSPGTGNTEAFF; CDR3nt: TGCGCCAGCAGCCCCGGGACAGGGAACACTGAAGCTTTCTTT
len: 15; d_gene: .; abundance: .; v_gene: TRBV27; j_gene: TRBJ2-7; CDR3aa: CASSPPRQGSREQYF; CDR3nt: TGTGCCAGCAGTCCCCCACGTCAGGGGTCGCGGGAGCAGTACTTC
len: 15; d_gene: TRBD2; abundance: .; v_gene: TRBV7-3; j_gene: TRBJ2-1; CDR3aa: CASSPRLAGVNEQFF; CDR3nt: TGTGCCAGCAGCCCGAGACTAGCGGGAGTTAATGAGCAGTTCTTC
len: 15; d_gene: .; abundance: .; v_gene: TRBV5-8; j_gene: TRBJ1-5; CDR3aa: CASSPSGGRVQPQHF; CDR3nt: TGTGCCAGCAGCCCCTCGGGGGGGCGGGTTCAGCCCCAGCATTTT
len: 17; d_gene: TRBD1; abundance: .; v_gene: TRBV6-1; j_gene: TRBJ1-2; CDR3aa: CASSALIASRGHYGYTF; CDR3nt: TGTGCCAGCAGTGCCCTAATCGCCTCCAGGGGGCACTATGGCTACACCTTC
len: 14; d_gene: TRBD1; abundance: many; v_gene: TRBV6-1; j_gene: TRBJ1-1; CDR3aa: CAGAGQGANTEAFF; CDR3nt: TGTGCCGGAGCCGGACAGGGGGCGAATACTGAAGCTTTCTTT
len: 16; d_gene: TRBD2; abundance: .; v_gene: TRBV4-1; j_gene: TRBJ2-3; CDR3aa: CASSQVAGASTDTQYF; CDR3nt: TGCGCCAGCAGCCAAGTAGCGGGAGCAAGCACAGATACGCAGTATTTT
len: 15; d_gene: TRBD2; abundance: .; v_gene: TRBV7-3; j_gene: TRBJ2-5; CDR3aa: CASSWGSGLEETQYF; CDR3nt: TGTGCCAGCAGCTGGGGTTCGGGACTAGAGGAGACCCAGTACTTC
len: 13; d_gene: .; abundance: .; v_gene: TRBV2; j_gene: TRBJ2-7; CDR3aa: CASWDGTSYEQYF; CDR3nt: TGTGCCAGCTGGGACGGGACTTCCTACGAGCAGTACTTC
len: 14; d_gene: .; abundance: few; v_gene: TRBV5-1; j_gene: TRBJ2-7; CDR3aa: CASSLAWSSYEQYF; CDR3nt: TGCGCCAGCAGCTTGGCTTGGAGCTCCTACGAGCAGTACTTC
len: 13; d_gene: .; abundance: .; v_gene: TRBV5-4; j_gene: TRBJ2-7; CDR3aa: CASSLDSFYEQYF; CDR3nt: TGTGCCAGCAGCTTGGACAGTTTCTACGAGCAGTACTTC
len: 12; d_gene: .; abundance: .; v_gene: TRBV6-6; j_gene: TRBJ1-1; CDR3aa: CASSYDYTEAFF; CDR3nt: TGTGCCAGCAGTTACGACTACACTGAAGCTTTCTTT